This record covers a single T cell receptor (beta chain). Its antigen remains unidentified. Combined were second doses at about 4 or about 12 weeks. Some clones are missing from TCRdb's copy, which holds only in-frame ones; the method was immunoSEQ multiplex PCR. The sample shows some 110,000 clones, around nine tenths of them seen only once. The CDR3 spans 17 residues. Trimming at V came to 4 bases and at J to 5 bases, leaving 11 bases not matched to a gene. Germline CDR1 SGHRS, CDR2 YFSETQ. The data were obtained in a study of T cell responses to AZD1222 COVID-19 vaccine. Findings and limits, study-wide: Just a handful of AZD1222 recipients tested seropositive at baseline. Donors were chiefly white British, with a greater number of females, and clonal diversity was perhaps underestimated.

Material: peripheral blood, obtained 28 days after the second AZD1222 dose. The TCR originated in an adult who received the AZD1222 COVID-19 vaccine. This chain links TRBV5-1 with TRBJ2-3, with TRBD2 identical over 12 bases. The CDR3 loop is CASSILPGLAGGDTQYF. The CDR3 DNA is TGCGCCAGCAGCATACTCCCGGGACTAGCGGGCGGAGATACGCAGTATTTT.